This T cell receptor (beta chain) was sequenced in a study of cytomegalovirus exposure and HLA in healthy donors. Study-level background: Most donors, 81% of more than 300 genotyped, fell in the Caucasian-associated ancestry cluster. Whole-study findings and limits: Most TCR sequences were rare, but some public TCRs occurred in many donors. Earlier analysis found most TCR beta V segments productive about 87% or about 30% of the time. A later analysis reported that several of the most significant clusters appeared to be linked to common viral pathogens, among them Epstein-Barr virus.

The CDR3 runs 14 residues. V shed 5 bases, J shed 13 bases, and the junction held 11 bases outside the gene matches. Germline V lookup: CDR1 SGHDT, CDR2 YYEEEE. The study ran its PCR with 60 Vbeta and 13 Jbeta primers. The method was immunoSEQ multiplex PCR; TCRdb's version includes in-frame clones alone and lacks a portion of them. The data show approximately 160,000 clones, with around four fifths seen just once and 1% held by the top ten. On this clone: What it binds is not known.

The receptor was derived from a woman aged 50 to 65 in good health and CMV-seropositive. Sequencing input: PBMCs. V and J are TRBV5-6 and TRBJ1-6; 8 bases fit TRBD1. The CDR3 DNA reads as TGTGCCAGCAGTTTGACAGGGGTTCCGGTCCCCCTCCACTTT. Translating gives CASSLTGVPVPLHF.